The clone carrying this T cell receptor beta chain has a handful of counts. The antigen is unknown. Each of the CD4+ naive, central memory, regulatory and stem cell-like memory populations was sorted via CD45RO/CCR7/CD25/CD127/CD95/CD27. Post-sort purity exceeded 98% for all sorted populations. V lost 5 bases and J lost 4, with 12 bases in between. The CDR3 is 13 amino acids. From germline, CDR1 is SGHTA and CDR2 FQGNSA. The data belong to a study of beta chain features in type 1 diabetes. The study, taken as a whole, reports: Among patients, naive, central memory and Treg TCRB repertoires appeared more similar than among healthy donors.

Isolated RNA was reverse transcribed in full, so expressed TCRB transcripts were sequenced. The data were produced by immunoSEQ multiplex PCR, yet TCRdb's version contains in-frame clones alone and is incomplete. The sample includes 150,000 or so clones, 7.5% to 9.5% seen only once; the top ten take roughly 2.5%. The chain uses TRBV7-2 and TRBJ2-7; D unclear. The origin of this receptor is a young woman in good health. The sequenced sample was central memory CD4+ T cells from blood. The CDR3 DNA reads TGTGCCAGCAGCCCCCAAGCGCCATACGAGCAGTACTTC. Translating gives CASSPQAPYEQYF. Together with reference TRBV7-2 and TRBJ2-7, the CDR3 gives the full variable domain: GAGVSQSPSNKVTEKGKDVELRCDPISGHTALYWYRQSLGQGLEFLIYFQGNSAPDKSGLPSDRFSAERTGGSVSTLTIQRTQQEDSAVYLCASSPQAPYEQYFGPGTRLTVT.